These 15 T cell receptor beta chains originate from one sample sequenced in a study of cytomegalovirus exposure and HLA in healthy donors. Primers included in the PCR were 60 Vbeta and 13 Jbeta primers. The method was immunoSEQ multiplex PCR; TCRdb's version includes in-frame clones alone and lacks a portion of them. The table lists 200,000 to 250,000 clones, about 85% of them singletons. Input material: PBMCs. The origin of the receptors is a human donor in good health.

V usage is TRBV27 and J usage is TRBJ2-1; no clear D gene. This CDR3 has 14 amino acids. Germline CDR1 reads MNHEY; CDR2 reads SMNVEV (reference sequence). Between the trimmed V and J ends, which lost 5 bases and 3 bases, there was a span of 11 bases. The CDR3 DNA sequence: TGTGCCAGCAGTCCCGCTCCTAGCTACAATGAGCAGTTCTTC. It translates to CASSPAPSYNEQFF.

This rearrangement joins TRBV5-4 to TRBJ2-6; possibly TRBD1 for D (5 bases). V dropped 4 bases and J dropped 2 bases, with 10 bases sitting between them. The germline gives CDR1 SGHNT, CDR2 YYREEE (reference sequence). The CDR3 contains 15 residues. CDR3 sequence reads: CASSLQGTGANVLTF. CDR3 nucleotide sequence: TGTGCCAGCAGCCTCCAGGGCACTGGGGCCAACGTCCTGACTTTC.

As regards this clone: Its ends do not fully match the called genes, so a read error is possible. The V gene is TRBV7-9, the J gene TRBJ1-2; 7 bases align to TRBD1. There are 14 residues in the CDR3. Per germline, CDR1 SEHNR and CDR2 FQNEAQ (reference sequence). The CDR3 sequence is CSSSLDEGARGYTF. CDR3 coding DNA: TGTTCCAGCAGCTTAGATGAGGGGGCAAGGGGCTACACCTTC.

The rearrangement links TRBV15 to TRBJ2-7; possible D gene TRBD1, 6 bases. V lost 1 base and J 0 bases, leaving 13 bases between the germline ends. Germline V gene data show CDR1 as LNHNV and CDR2 as YYDKDF (reference sequence). The CDR3 has 16 residues. The CDR3 nucleotides are TGTGCCACCAGCAGAGCTAGACAGGCCGACTCCTACGAGCAGTACTTC. Its protein product is CATSRARQADSYEQYF.

The chain joins TRBV30 to TRBJ1-2, with D hard to call. CDR1 is GTSNPN and CDR2 is SVGIG in the germline V gene (reference sequence). The ends were cut back, 4 bases at V and 6 bases at J, with 18 bases in the middle. There are 14 residues in the CDR3. The CDR3 coding sequence is TGTGCCTGGACCTCAGGATTGGGAGGACATGGCTACACCTTC. Translating it yields CAWTSGLGGHGYTF.

V is TRBV19 and J is TRBJ1-5, with 9 positions matching TRBD1. This CDR3 spans 17 amino acids. V shed 1 base and J 0 bases; nucleotides not matched to a gene: 4. The germline gives CDR1 LNHDA, CDR2 SQIVND (reference sequence). The CDR3 coding sequence is TGTGCCAGTAGTATAGCGGGACAGGGCTATAGCAATCAGCCCCAGCATTTT. Encoded protein: CASSIAGQGYSNQPQHF. The full variable domain, with the rest looked up from reference TRBV19 and TRBJ1-5, is DGGITQSPKYLFRKEGQNVTLSCEQNLNHDAMYWYRQDPGQGLRLIYYSQIVNDFQKGDIAEGYSVSREKKESFPLTVTSAQKNPTAFYLCASSIAGQGYSNQPQHFGDGTRLSIL.

The chain employs TRBV16 and TRBJ1-1, with D possibly matching TRBD1 (6 bases). The CDR3 covers 14 residues. The germline V gene has CDR1 KGHSY and CDR2 FQNENV. V lost 4 bases, J lost 2 bases, and 11 bases lay in between. CDR3 amino acids: CASSPWDINTEAFF. DNA for the CDR3: TGTGCCAGCAGCCCCTGGGACATCAACACTGAAGCTTTCTTT.

In the case of this clone: The missing conserved phenylalanine or tryptophan at the end of this CDR3 makes a read error likely. The chain carries TRBV29-1 and TRBJ2-2; 9 bases are shared with TRBD1. V was pared by 4 bases and J by 4 bases, with 10 bases of the junction left unmatched. CDR3 length: 16 amino acids. The germline gives CDR1 SQVTM, CDR2 ANQGSEA. In DNA form, the CDR3 reads TGCAGCGTTGGACGTTCGGGACAGGGTATCACCGGGGAGCTGTTTTCT. Translating gives CSVGRSGQGITGELFS.

The rearrangement uses TRBV7-9 and TRBJ2-3; 10 bases fit TRBD2. The CDR3 loop spans 15 amino acids. Trimming at V came to 3 bases and at J to 5 bases, leaving 5 bases not matched to a gene. Germline assignment: CDR1 SEHNR and CDR2 FQNEAQ (reference sequence). CDR3 sequence: CASSLISGRLDTQYF. CDR3 sequence (DNA): TGTGCCAGCAGCTTGATTAGCGGGAGGCTAGATACGCAGTATTTT. Complete variable domain (other parts from reference TRBV7-9 and TRBJ2-3): DTGVSQNPRHKITKRGQNVTFRCDPISEHNRLYWYRQTLGQGPEFLTYFQNEAQLEKSRLLSDRFSAERPKGSFSTLEIQRTEQGDSAMYLCASSLISGRLDTQYFGPGTRLTVL.

A note on this clone: Sequence at one end of the junction differs from germline and may be a read error. This sequence joins TRBV7-9 and TRBJ2-7; TRBD2 matches 10 bases. The V gene's germline CDR1 is SEHNR and CDR2 FQNEAQ (reference sequence). CDR3 length: 15 amino acids. CDR3 in amino acids: CSSSFLAGVSYEQYF. The CDR3 DNA reads as TGTTCCAGCAGCTTTCTAGCGGGAGTTTCCTACGAGCAGTACTTC.

The V and J genes are TRBV5-6 and TRBJ2-7; tentatively, D is TRBD2 (5 bases). CDR1 is SGHDT and CDR2 is YYEEEE in the germline V gene. V was shortened by 0 bases and J by 4 bases, with 5 bases between the two germline ends. The CDR3 sequence is 12 residues long. The CDR3 loop is CASSLGEYEQYF. In DNA, the CDR3 is TGTGCCAGCAGCTTGGGGGAGTACGAGCAGTACTTC.

CDR3 region: CASSSIGWGVGANVLTF. The DNA of the CDR3 is TGTGCCAGCAGCTCCATCGGGTGGGGGGTTGGGGCCAACGTCCTGACTTTC. The rearrangement links TRBV7-2 to TRBJ2-6; D is perhaps TRBD2 (6 bases). Germline CDR1 SGHTA, CDR2 FQGNSA. The CDR3 spans 17 residues. The ends were cut back, 4 bases at V and 3 bases at J, with 16 bases in the middle.

The CDR3 loop is CASSLAGAPPTDTQYF. In DNA, the CDR3 is TGTGCCAGCAGCTTAGCGGGAGCCCCACCCACAGATACGCAGTATTTT. The rearrangement links TRBV7-9 to TRBJ2-3, with D possibly being TRBD2 (5 bases). The V and J ends lost 0 bases and 2 bases respectively, with 12 bases between them. Germline V CDR1 and CDR2: SEHNR, FQNEAQ (reference sequence). The CDR3 contains 16 residues.

The V gene is TRBV27, the J gene TRBJ2-3, with 7 bases lining up with TRBD2. Germline V gene lookup returns CDR1 MNHEY and CDR2 SMNVEV (reference sequence). The CDR3 is 13 amino acids. After removal of 8 bases from V and 4 bases from J, the junction contained 6 bases not matched to a gene. Here the CDR3 reads CASAHRGADTQYF. The CDR3 nucleotides read TGTGCCAGCGCTCATCGGGGGGCAGATACGCAGTATTTT.

The V and J genes are TRBV7-6 and TRBJ2-1; 7 bases align to TRBD2. J lost 8 bases, V lost 5 bases, and 9 bases had no gene match. The CDR3 spans 14 residues. Germline V gene lookup returns CDR1 SGHVS and CDR2 FNYEAQ. The CDR3 DNA is TGTGCCAGCAGCCCCTTGGACGGGGGGTATGAGCAGTTCTTC. It encodes CASSPLDGGYEQFF.